Detailed here is one TCR beta chain. Across fewer than 25 US areas, participants ranged in age from about 18 to 89 years. The study assigned cohorts using participant-reported clinical history. The data stem from a study of blood T cell repertoires in COVID-19. Study information: PBMCs, B-cell-depleted T cells, or T cells were the source of the cDNA or gDNA that made up the material.

Authors' processing steps: Amplified reference gene primers provided the basis for estimating nucleated cell counts. Data came from immunoSEQ multiplex PCR; TCRdb stores just in-frame clones and leaves some out. The V and J calls and clone size were taken over from that table, and D and trimming were inferred from the DNA. This sample yields roughly 240,000 clones, of which just under 90% are seen a single time; just over 0.85% belongs to the top ten. The sample taken for sequencing was PBMCs or T cells enriched from blood (not recorded which). The TCR was taken from a man aged 50 to 59 who had been exposed to COVID-19.

CDR3 DNA: TGTGCCAGCAGCCAGAGGACTAGCGGGGGCCTATACAATGAGCAGTTCTTC. Translation: CASSQRTSGGLYNEQFF. This chain links TRBV4-2 with TRBJ2-1; TRBD2 aligns across 13 bases. V was pared by 3 bases and J by 4 bases, with 6 bases of the junction left unmatched. CDR1 LGHNA and CDR2 YNFKEQ come from the germline V gene. CDR3 size: 17 residues.